This T cell receptor beta chain comes out of a study of cytomegalovirus exposure and HLA in healthy donors. Trimming removed 0 bases from V and 5 bases from J; junction bases left unmatched: 7. CDR1 and CDR2 from the germline V gene are MGHRA and YSYEKL. The CDR3 has 16 residues. General observations from the study: First-cohort TCR clusters tended to co-occur in the 90 to 150 validation repertoires, a later analysis found. A few chains tied to CMV proved CMV antigen-specific in vitro. Both high specificity and high sensitivity reportedly marked the classifier's diagnosis of cytomegalovirus status. The study recorded 150 to 200 TCR beta chains that were cytomegalovirus-associated.

Libraries were prepared by immunoSEQ multiplex PCR; TCRdb keeps only in-frame clonotypes and omits some of them. The sample shows about 140,000 clones, almost 85% of them seen only once. On this clone itself: The target antigen is unknown.

The chain carries TRBV4-1 and TRBJ2-3, with 8 bases aligning to TRBD2. The sample was PBMCs. This TCR came from a woman aged 30 to 39 in good health and CMV-seronegative. CDR3 in amino acids: CASSQERAGVVDTQYF. The CDR3 region has the DNA TGCGCCAGCAGCCAAGAGCGAGCGGGGGTGGTAGATACGCAGTATTTT.